Described below is a single T cell receptor (beta chain) sequence and its context. The data originate from a study of blood T cell repertoires in COVID-19. On the study more broadly: T cells, B-cell-depleted T cells, or PBMCs supplied cDNA or gDNA.

Authors' methods: Nucleated cell counts were estimated from reference gene primer amplification. This table comes from immunoSEQ multiplex PCR, and its TCRdb copy is limited to in-frame clones, with some not included. V, J and clone size are taken as reported in that table, and D and trimming were inferred from the DNA itself. The sample holds some 190,000 clones, almost 90% seen once. Germline V lookup: CDR1 SGHRS, CDR2 YFSETQ. The CDR3 runs 14 residues. Trimming took 2 bases from V and 2 from J, leaving 10 bases between them. The chain links TRBV5-1 to TRBJ2-5; perhaps TRBD2 as D (6 bases). The sequenced sample consisted of peripheral blood. The TCR originated in a man aged 18 to 35 with active or convalescent COVID-19. CDR3 residues: CASSFGGAQETQYF. Here the CDR3 DNA reads TGCGCCAGCAGCTTTGGCGGGGCTCAAGAGACCCAGTACTTC.